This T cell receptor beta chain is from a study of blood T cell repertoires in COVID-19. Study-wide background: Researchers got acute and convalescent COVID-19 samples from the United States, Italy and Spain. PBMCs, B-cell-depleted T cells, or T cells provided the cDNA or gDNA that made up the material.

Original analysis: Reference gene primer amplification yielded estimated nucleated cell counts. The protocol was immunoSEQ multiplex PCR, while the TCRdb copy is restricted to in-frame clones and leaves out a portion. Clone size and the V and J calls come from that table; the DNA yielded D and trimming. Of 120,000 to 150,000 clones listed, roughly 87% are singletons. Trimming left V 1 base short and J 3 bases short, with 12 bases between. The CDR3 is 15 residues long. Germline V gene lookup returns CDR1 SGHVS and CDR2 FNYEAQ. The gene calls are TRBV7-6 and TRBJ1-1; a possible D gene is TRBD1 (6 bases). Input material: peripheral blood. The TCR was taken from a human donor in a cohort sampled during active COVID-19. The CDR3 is CASSLVGGLDTEAFF. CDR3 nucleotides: TGTGCCAGCAGCTTAGTTGGGGGCCTAGACACTGAAGCTTTCTTT.